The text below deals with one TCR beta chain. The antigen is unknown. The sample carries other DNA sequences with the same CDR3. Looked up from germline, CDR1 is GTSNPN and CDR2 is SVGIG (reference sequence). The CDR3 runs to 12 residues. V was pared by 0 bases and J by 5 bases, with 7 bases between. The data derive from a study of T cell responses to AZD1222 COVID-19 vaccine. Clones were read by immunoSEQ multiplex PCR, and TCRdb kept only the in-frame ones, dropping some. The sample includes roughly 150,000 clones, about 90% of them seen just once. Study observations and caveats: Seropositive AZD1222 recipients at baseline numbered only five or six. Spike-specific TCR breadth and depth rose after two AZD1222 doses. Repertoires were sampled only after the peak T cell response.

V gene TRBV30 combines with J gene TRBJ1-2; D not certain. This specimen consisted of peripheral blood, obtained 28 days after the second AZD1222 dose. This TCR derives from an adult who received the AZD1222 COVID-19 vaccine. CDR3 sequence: CAWSVQGYGYTF. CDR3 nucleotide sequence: TGTGCCTGGAGTGTACAAGGGTATGGCTACACCTTC.